The 3 T cell receptor beta chains listed next were all sequenced from one sample in a study of T cell responses to AZD1222 COVID-19 vaccine. The method was immunoSEQ multiplex PCR; TCRdb's version includes in-frame clones alone and lacks a portion of them. Of approximately 170,000 clones listed, over 90% are singletons. This sample comprised peripheral blood, obtained on day 0 of AZD1222 vaccination. The receptors shown here come from an adult in good health.

The V and J genes are TRBV7-8 and TRBJ1-5; D gene ambiguous. This CDR3 spans 13 amino acids. Trimming left V 0 bases short and J 5 bases short, with 5 bases between. The germline CDR1 and CDR2 sequences are SGHVS and FQNEAQ. DNA of the CDR3: TGTGCCAGCAGCTTAGCGGCGGATCAGCCCCAGCATTTT. Translation: CASSLAADQPQHF.

The gene calls are TRBV3-1 (or the pseudogene TRBV3-2) and TRBJ1-3; 9 bases are shared with TRBD1. Germline V CDR1 and CDR2: LGHDT, YNNKEL (reference sequence). CDR3 size: 15 residues. V lost 1 base to trimming and J lost 8 bases; unmatched junction nucleotides: 6. CDR3 nucleotides: TGTGCCAGCAGCCAAGCCGGGGACAGGGCGGACACCATATATTTT. Encoded protein: CASSQAGDRADTIYF.

The genes are TRBV7-9 and TRBJ1-5, with 7 bases aligning to TRBD1. The CDR3 is 13 amino acids. Germline V lookup: CDR1 SEHNR, CDR2 FQNEAQ (reference sequence). V lost 6 bases to trimming and J lost 4 bases; unmatched junction nucleotides: 3. In DNA form, the CDR3 reads TGTGCCAGCAGTAACAGGGGAAATCAGCCCCAGCATTTT. Protein product: CASSNRGNQPQHF.